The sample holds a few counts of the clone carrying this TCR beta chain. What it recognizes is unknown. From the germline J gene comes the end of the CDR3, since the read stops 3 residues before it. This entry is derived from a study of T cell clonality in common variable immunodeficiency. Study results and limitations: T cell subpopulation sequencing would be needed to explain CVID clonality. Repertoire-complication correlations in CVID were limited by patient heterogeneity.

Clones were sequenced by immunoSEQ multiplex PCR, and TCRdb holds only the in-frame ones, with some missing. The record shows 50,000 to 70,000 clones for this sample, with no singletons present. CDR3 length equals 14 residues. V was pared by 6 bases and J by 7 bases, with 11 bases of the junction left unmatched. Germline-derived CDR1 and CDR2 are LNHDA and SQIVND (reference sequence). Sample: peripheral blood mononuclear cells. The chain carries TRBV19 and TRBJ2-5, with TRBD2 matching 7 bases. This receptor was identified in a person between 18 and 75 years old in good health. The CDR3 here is CASSRAGPGWTQYF. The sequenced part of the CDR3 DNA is TGTGCCAGTAGCAGAGCGGGGCCCGGTTGGACC.